The sequence of this T cell receptor beta chain was determined in a study of blood T cells in healthy people across ages. Across the whole study: Through template switching, about one barcoded beta molecule was captured per two T cells, as measured in model experiments.

Germline V gives CDR1 MNHEY, CDR2 SMNVEV (reference sequence). There are 16 residues in the CDR3. V dropped 2 bases and J dropped 9 bases, with 21 bases sitting between them. Together with a sample-barcoded 5' primer, a J-beta primer mix was included in a second PCR lasting roughly 6 to 12 cycles. Carrying 12 random nucleotides, a template-switch adaptor labeled each individual cDNA molecule. From the 5' RACE reads, TCRdb called clonotypes with MiXCR, one entry per CDR3 protein. The sample holds roughly 1.7 million distinct CDR3 sequences, about 32% seen once. The J gene is TRBJ2-3, the V gene TRBV27; a possible D gene is TRBD2 (7 bases). The TCR sequence derives from a woman younger than 45 in good health. Sequences were obtained from blood. The CDR3 nucleotides read TGTGCCAGCAGTTTAGTGCGGGGGCGAGGACAGATAACGCAGTATTTT. This gives the protein CASSLVRGRGQITQYF.